The 23 T cell receptor beta chains below all came from one sample that was sequenced in a study of blood T cell repertoires in COVID-19. Clones were sequenced by immunoSEQ multiplex PCR, and TCRdb holds only the in-frame ones, with some missing. The sample shows about 99,000 clones, roughly 82% of them seen only once. The sequenced material came from peripheral blood. These receptors all come from a man aged 55 to 70 with acute or convalescent COVID-19.

V is TRBV5-1 and J is TRBJ2-5; 7 bases are a match to TRBD2. This CDR3 is 14 amino acids long. The trim removed 6 bases at V and 3 bases at J, leaving 8 bases unmatched. Germline CDR1 reads SGHRS; CDR2 reads YFSETQ. The CDR3 DNA reads as TGCGCCAGCAAGGGAGGGCTAGCGGAAGAGACCCAGTACTTC. It yields the protein CASKGGLAEETQYF.

This rearrangement joins TRBV7-2 to TRBJ2-5; 8 nucleotides line up with TRBD2. V lost 1 base, J lost 7 bases, and 8 bases stayed unmatched. There are 15 residues in the CDR3. CDR1 SGHTA and CDR2 FQGNSA come from the germline V gene. This chain's CDR3 is CASSLGVAGLRTQYF. The DNA for the CDR3 is TGTGCCAGCAGCTTAGGAGTAGCGGGACTTCGGACCCAGTACTTC.

This clone has more than one count but fewer than ten. The DNA of the CDR3 is TGTGCCAGCAGCGGACGGACTAGCGGGAGGAACCCAGATACGCAGTATTTT. Amino acid sequence: CASSGRTSGRNPDTQYF. This sequence joins TRBV9 and TRBJ2-3, with 14 bases identical to TRBD2. With V trimmed by 3 bases and J by 4 bases, 7 bases remained unmatched. CDR1 is SGDLS and CDR2 is YYNGEE in the germline V gene. The CDR3 covers 17 residues.

A few counts support this clone. The chain uses TRBV19 and TRBJ1-1; D is unclear. Germline V lookup: CDR1 LNHDA, CDR2 SQIVND (reference sequence). Between the trimmed V and J ends, which lost 7 bases and 1 base, there was a span of 4 bases. The CDR3 covers 11 residues. CDR3 nucleotides: TGTGCCAGTAACAAGAACACTGAAGCTTTCTTT. It codes for CASNKNTEAFF.

This clone has more than one count but fewer than ten. This sequence joins TRBV5-1 and TRBJ1-6, with D unresolved. The CDR3 spans 15 residues. V was cut by 4 bases and J by 4 bases, with 12 bases left in between. Germline V gives CDR1 SGHRS, CDR2 YFSETQ. The CDR3 loop reads CASSQTGSYNSPLHF. DNA for the CDR3: TGCGCCAGCAGCCAGACGGGGTCTTATAATTCACCCCTCCACTTT.

As for this clone: Because the CDR3's place on the DNA is in doubt, the DNA is left out and the CDR3 is given as listed by TCRdb. The chain is built from TRBV9 and TRBJ2-2; the DNA was not used to check the table's D call, TRBD2. The CDR3 region is 13 residues in length, termini included. The germline gives CDR1 SGDLS, CDR2 YYNGEE. This CDR3 is CASSTSGSGELFF.

This clone was seen a few times. The chain combines TRBV27 with TRBJ1-2; maybe TRBD1 (6 bases). The CDR3 spans 18 residues. Trimming left V 5 bases short and J 0 bases short, with 22 bases between. Germline CDR1 is MNHEY and CDR2 is SMNVEV (reference sequence). This CDR3 reads CASSLTRPGHTSNYGYTF. The CDR3 region has the DNA TGTGCCAGCAGTCTTACACGACCGGGACATACTTCTAACTATGGCTACACCTTC.

This clone has a handful of counts. The chain carries TRBV5-8 and TRBJ1-5, with D possibly TRBD1 on 5 matching bases. The V gene's germline CDR1 is SGHTS and CDR2 YDEGEE. V lost 3 bases, J lost 7 bases, and 14 bases lay in between. The length of the CDR3 is 14 residues. CDR3 sequence: CASSWGGIGQPQHF. In nucleotides, the CDR3 is TGTGCCAGCAGCTGGGGGGGAATTGGGCAGCCCCAGCATTTT. The whole variable domain, remainder taken from reference TRBV5-8 and TRBJ1-5, is EAGVTQSPTHLIKTRGQQATLRCSPISGHTSVYWYQQALGLGLQFLLWYDEGEERNRGNFPPRFSGRQFPNYSSELNVNALELEDSALYLCASSWGGIGQPQHFGDGTRLSIL.

This clone was counted many times. V is TRBV20-1 and J is TRBJ2-7; 7 bases line up with TRBD1. The junction had 5 bases not matched to a gene; V was cut back by 3 bases and J by 0 bases. The CDR3 is 14 residues long. Germline CDR1 and CDR2: DFQATT and SNEGSKA (reference sequence). In DNA, the CDR3 is TGCAGTGCTAGTCGGACAGGTGCCTCCTACGAGCAGTACTTC. This gives the protein CSASRTGASYEQYF.

This clone was recorded only once. The chain uses TRBV25-1 and TRBJ1-6; 11 nucleotides align to TRBD1. The germline V gene has CDR1 MGHDK and CDR2 SYGVNS. This CDR3 region has 15 residues. V trimming: 8 bases; J trimming: 6 bases; junction bases outside the gene matches: 6. CDR3 in DNA: TGTGCCAGCCTCGGGACAGGGGGTTTTAATTCACCCCTCCACTTT. Translating it yields CASLGTGGFNSPLHF.

V and J are TRBV27 and TRBJ2-2, with 7 nucleotides matching TRBD2. Unmatched junction bases numbered 15, after V lost 5 bases and J lost 6 bases. Looked up from germline, CDR1 is MNHEY and CDR2 is SMNVEV (reference sequence). This CDR3 contains 17 residues. CDR3 region: CASSPFSRTSPPGELFF. CDR3 bases: TGTGCCAGCAGTCCATTCTCTCGGACTAGTCCCCCCGGGGAGCTGTTTTTT.

This clone was seen a single time. The chain has TRBV18 and TRBJ2-6, with D possibly matching TRBD1 (6 bases). The CDR3 is 19 amino acids. Per the germline V gene, CDR1 is KGHSH and CDR2 is LQKENI. With 5 bases removed from V and 0 bases from J, the gap between germline ends came to 20 bases. The CDR3 coding sequence is TGTGCCAGCTCATCCACTCCGGGACAAATAATCTCTGGGGCCAACGTCCTGACTTTC. Translated: CASSSTPGQIISGANVLTF.

The chain is built from TRBV21-1 and TRBJ2-3; the D call in the table, TRBD2, was not verified against the DNA. TRBV21-1 is tagged as a pseudogene. CDR3 size: 17 residues. The CDR3 here is CASSNGTSGRTTDTQYF. The CDR3 DNA sequence: TGTGCCAGCAGCAACGGGACTAGCGGGAGGACGACAGATACGCAGTATTTT.

This clone was found many times. The chain joins TRBV29-1 to TRBJ2-1; a weak D match, TRBD2 (6 bases). CDR1 is SQVTM and CDR2 is ANQGSEA in the germline V gene. The CDR3 runs to 21 residues. V was shortened by 5 bases and J by 2 bases, with 34 bases between the two germline ends. This chain's CDR3 is CSVLPLSGPAAEGLTYNEQFF. For the CDR3, the DNA is TGCAGCGTTTTACCCCTCTCAGGCCCTGCAGCGGAGGGCCTCACCTACAATGAGCAGTTCTTC.

This chain joins TRBV7-3 and TRBJ1-1; TRBD1 agrees at 7 bases. Germline V lookup: CDR1 SGHTA, CDR2 FQGTGA. Losses at the gene ends were 1 base for V and 3 bases for J; bases not matched to a gene: 8. The CDR3 consists of 16 residues. Here the CDR3 DNA reads TGTGCCAGCAGCTTAAGGCCAAGGGGGCTGGACACTGAAGCTTTCTTT. It specifies CASSLRPRGLDTEAFF.

This clone was found a few times. The chain carries TRBV6-5 and TRBJ1-6; 8 bases are shared with TRBD1. V shed 5 bases and J 8 bases; nucleotides not matched to a gene: 8. This CDR3 has 15 amino acids. Germline assignment: CDR1 MNHEY and CDR2 SVGAGI. The DNA for the CDR3 is TGTGCCAGCAGTATAATCACAGGGGGGGATTCACCCCTCCACTTT. Residues: CASSIITGGDSPLHF.

As regards this clone: This sample also contains other DNA sequences that code for the same CDR3. V gene TRBV5-1 combines with J gene TRBJ2-5; D is unresolved. This CDR3 spans 13 amino acids. V was pared by 0 bases and J by 4 bases, with 7 bases between. CDR1 and CDR2 (germline): SGHRS, YFSETQ. CDR3 in DNA: TGCGCCAGCAGCTTGGGCGCCGGAGAGACCCAGTACTTC. Amino acid sequence: CASSLGAGETQYF.

The chain is built from TRBV10-3 and TRBJ1-5, with a possible D match to TRBD1 (5 bases). CDR3 length equals 16 residues. The V and J ends lost 4 bases and 1 base respectively, with 14 bases between them. CDR1 ENHRY and CDR2 SYGVKD come from the germline V gene. The CDR3 loop is CAISVGTDPSNQPQHF. As DNA, the CDR3 is TGTGCCATCAGTGTGGGGACTGATCCCAGCAATCAGCCCCAGCATTTT.

The V call is TRBV5-1, the J call TRBJ1-3; no clear D. Germline V gene sequence: CDR1 SGHRS, CDR2 YFSETQ. With 7 bases removed from V and 2 bases from J, the gap between germline ends came to 13 bases. The CDR3 consists of 14 residues. CDR3: CASAKEEAGNTIYF. CDR3 nucleotide sequence: TGCGCCAGCGCCAAGGAGGAGGCTGGAAACACCATATATTTT.

This chain joins TRBV14 and TRBJ1-3; D unclear. From germline, CDR1 is SGHDN and CDR2 FVKESK. V lost 2 bases, J lost 3 bases, and 2 bases lay in between. The CDR3 contains 12 residues. This CDR3 reads CASSQLGNTIYF. The CDR3 DNA reads TGTGCCAGCAGCCAACTTGGAAACACCATATATTTT.

The J gene is TRBJ1-4, the V gene TRBV29-1; no clear D. CDR1 is SQVTM, CDR2 ANQGSEA, per germline. The ends were cut back, 7 bases at V and 10 bases at J, with 22 bases in the middle. CDR3 size: 14 residues. The CDR3: CSALKGQLGGKLFF. DNA of the CDR3: TGCAGCGCTCTTAAGGGCCAGTTAGGAGGAAAACTGTTTTTT. The full variable domain, its missing parts supplied by reference TRBV29-1 and TRBJ1-4, is SAVISQKPSRDICQRGTSLTIQCQVDSQVTMMFWYRQQPGQSLTLIATANQGSEATYESGFVIDKFPISRPNLTFSTLTVSNMSPEDSSIYLCSALKGQLGGKLFFGSGTQLSVL.

This clone showed up just a few times. The CDR3 region has the DNA TGTGCCAGCAGCTCAACAGGGGTGGTGGAGACCCAGTACTTC. Protein product: CASSSTGVVETQYF. J is TRBJ2-5 and V is TRBV7-9; 7 nucleotides line up with TRBD1. Germline V CDR1 and CDR2: SEHNR, FQNEAQ (reference sequence). The V gene end was trimmed by 4 bases and the J gene end by 5 bases; junction bases not matched to a gene: 7. The CDR3 is 14 residues long.

The chain couples TRBV6-1 to TRBJ1-2; weak D call: TRBD1 (6 bases). Germline V lookup: CDR1 MNHNS, CDR2 SASEGT. The germline V and J ends were trimmed by 0 bases and 5 bases, with 13 bases remaining between them. This CDR3 region has 15 residues. The CDR3 nucleotides read TGTGCCAGCAGTGAAGCGCTGAGGACAGCTTATGGCTACACCTTC. Translation: CASSEALRTAYGYTF.